This T cell receptor beta chain was observed in a study of shared clonotypes between healthy human individuals. Study conclusions and caveats: The rarefaction results pointed to incomplete sorted-subset sequencing despite large depth. Generally, naive subsets came out with larger estimated richness than memory subsets.

Donors, healthy HIV-negative adults, lacked recent acute infections or vaccinations. With 4 bases clipped from V and 7 bases from J, the junction kept 11 bases outside the gene matches. Germline CDR1 and CDR2: SGHRS and YFSETQ. The CDR3 consists of 16 residues. Note on this clone: As yet, its antigen is unknown.

The assay was immunoSEQ multiplex PCR, and TCRdb's table has in-frame clones only and misses some. This repertoire shows 1 million to 1.2 million clones, approximately 77% found once; its top ten account for roughly 0.9%. The sample taken for sequencing was memory CD4+ T cells from PBMCs. Stated subset: CD45RA-negative fraction. This chain links TRBV5-1 with TRBJ2-1; 10 nucleotides match TRBD2. The TCR sequence derives from a man between 18 and 29 years old in good health. Some clones in this sample may be carry-over from other donors' samples. The CDR3 nucleotides read TGCGCCAGCAGCATCGAAACTAGCGGGATAGGGAATGAGCAGTTCTTC. Amino acids: CASSIETSGIGNEQFF.